This entry is about one T cell receptor beta chain. Its antigen is currently unknown. The length of the CDR3 is 13 residues. cDNA libraries for TRB were generated by 5' RACE incorporating UMI labels. TCRdb reprocessed the 5' RACE reads, keeping one entry per CDR3 protein, no DNA. This sample's table reports roughly 55,000 distinct CDR3 sequences. The sample belongs to a study of CXCR3-negative and CXCR3-positive naive CD8 T cells. General study findings and limits: Against CXCR3-negative naive cells, CXCR3-positive naive cells showed more hydrophobic TRB CDR3s. Within a donor, both naive subsets shared TRBV-TRBJ usage, unlike memory cells.

This TCR was sampled from a human donor in good health. Some clones in this sample may be carry-over from other donors' samples. Sequenced input: naive CXCR3+ CD8+ T cells from blood. Noted subset: CD45RO-CCR7+CD27+CD95- naive CD8+ T cells expressing CXCR3 (TNR3+). The chain recombines TRBV12-3 or TRBV12-4 with TRBJ2-7; TCRdb calls TRBD1, which cannot be checked without DNA. This CDR3 reads CASIGTGVYEQYF.